Presented here are 3 T cell receptor beta chains from one specimen sequenced in a study of blood T cell repertoires in COVID-19. TCRdb's table, derived via immunoSEQ multiplex PCR, lists solely in-frame clones and lacks some. The data show under 250,000 clones, with approximately 89% seen just once and 1.5% to 2% held by the top ten. Sequenced material: peripheral blood. The origin of the receptors is a woman aged 55-70 years who had recovered from COVID-19.

The CDR3 nucleotides are TGTGCCAGTAGTAGCCAGGACAGCCTCTATGGCTACACCTTC. Its protein product is CASSSQDSLYGYTF. The chain couples TRBV19 to TRBJ1-2, with a weak D call TRBD1 (6 bases). The CDR3 has 14 residues. V dropped 4 bases and J dropped 4 bases, with 13 bases sitting between them. Looked up from germline, CDR1 is LNHDA and CDR2 is SQIVND (reference sequence). The full variable domain, completed using reference TRBV19 and TRBJ1-2, is DGGITQSPKYLFRKEGQNVTLSCEQNLNHDAMYWYRQDPGQGLRLIYYSQIVNDFQKGDIAEGYSVSREKKESFPLTVTSAQKNPTAFYLCASSSQDSLYGYTFGSGTRLTVV.

The chain uses TRBV6-5 and TRBJ1-5, with a weak D call TRBD1 (5 bases). Germline V CDR1 and CDR2: MNHEY, SVGAGI. The CDR3 has 13 residues. V gave up 2 bases and J gave up 7 bases, with 9 bases separating them. The CDR3 coding sequence is TGTGCCAGCAGTTACGGGGGAGGACAGCCCCAGCATTTT. Protein sequence: CASSYGGGQPQHF.

J is TRBJ1-1 and V is TRBV18, with a weak D call TRBD1 (5 bases). Germline V gene sequence: CDR1 KGHSH, CDR2 LQKENI. V shed 6 bases and J shed 4 bases, with 15 bases lying between them. The CDR3 is 14 residues long. The CDR3 DNA follows: TGTGCCAGCTCCATCATGGGGGGATCCACTGAAGCTTTCTTT. It translates to CASSIMGGSTEAFF.